This T cell receptor (beta chain) is from a study of T cells in Graves' hyperthyroidism and ophthalmopathy. There were TCR beta CDR3 regions amplified from RNA transcripts. The TCR CDR3 was amplified in a first-round RT-PCR using the HTBI primer set. TCRdb itself ran the multiplex PCR reads through MiXCR, one entry per CDR3 protein. The sample contains fewer than 650,000 distinct CDR3 sequences, 14% of which appear only once. V lost 6 bases and J lost 3, with 14 bases in between. Germline CDR1 and CDR2: DFQATT and SNEGSKA (reference sequence). The CDR3 has 13 amino acids. This clonotype was counted many times.

The sequenced material came from blood. The TCR was taken from a woman aged 25 to 39 with Graves' hyperthyroidism that later progressed to Graves' ophthalmopathy. The chain uses TRBV20-1 and TRBJ1-1, with D possibly TRBD1 on 5 matching bases. The CDR3 DNA is TGCAGTGCCCGCCGACAGAGAGACACTGAAGCTTTCTTT. Protein sequence: CSARRQRDTEAFF.